This TCR beta chain originates from a study of human CD4 T cells and Enterobacteriaceae. This CDR3 has 15 amino acids. The germline V and J ends were trimmed by 3 bases and 10 bases, with 22 bases remaining between them. Germline-derived CDR1 and CDR2 are ENHRY and SYGVKD. The memory gate held CD4+ cells that were not CD45RA+CCR7+CD95- naive cells, over 95% pure. Libraries were prepared by immunoSEQ multiplex PCR; TCRdb keeps only in-frame clonotypes and omits some of them. The table includes 25,000 to 30,000 clones, approximately 78% detected once. This chain joins TRBV10-3 and TRBJ2-7, with D possibly matching TRBD2 (6 bases). This clonotype was obtained from a human donor in good health. What was sequenced was memory CD4+ T cells from blood. The CDR3 region is CAISDPGKRTTVQYF. For the CDR3, the DNA is TGTGCCATCAGTGACCCAGGGAAAAGGACTACTGTCCAGTACTTC.